This T cell receptor (beta chain) appears in the sequencing data of a study of control samples from healthy donors and cancer patients. Clones were sequenced by immunoSEQ multiplex PCR, and TCRdb holds only the in-frame ones, with some missing. The sample yields 40,000 to 50,000 clones, about 93% seen once. This CDR3 comprises 15 residues. Germline CDR1 is LNHDA and CDR2 is SQIVND (reference sequence). Trimming took 2 bases from V and 4 from J, leaving 11 bases between them. Sequencing input: PBMCs. The chain is built from TRBV19 and TRBJ2-2; D gene uncertain. This receptor was identified in a woman in her forties or fifties with head and neck cancer. CDR3 loop: CASSIRKRSTGELFF. CDR3 nucleotide sequence: TGTGCCAGTAGTATAAGGAAGCGATCCACCGGGGAGCTGTTTTTT.